The clone carrying this T cell receptor (beta chain) has only one observation. This specimen comes from a study of blood T cell repertoires in COVID-19. The wider study: The samples span acute and convalescent COVID-19 from the United States, Italy and Spain. Sample material is recorded as cDNA or gDNA derived from T cells, B-cell-depleted T cells, or PBMCs.

Original handling: By means of reference gene primer amplification, nucleated cell counts were estimated. Assay used: immunoSEQ multiplex PCR; TCRdb lists only in-frame clones, some missing. V and J calls and clone size are given by that table; D and trimming were obtained from the DNA. The sample consists of 250,000 to 300,000 clones, around 82% of them appearing once. The specimen was peripheral blood. This receptor was taken from a man of 80 years or more with acute or convalescent COVID-19.

The CDR3 DNA sequence: TGTGCCAGCAGTGCCCCGGCCGGGGGGCCGGAGACCCAGTACTTC. Translating it yields CASSAPAGGPETQYF. The genes are TRBV28 and TRBJ2-5; weak D call: TRBD2 (7 bases). The CDR3 runs 15 residues. The germline gives CDR1 MDHEN, CDR2 SYDVKM. Trimming stripped 5 bases from V and 5 bases from J, with 18 bases between.